The 30 T cell receptor beta chains below were found in one sample sequenced in a study of quantifying T cell responses using KT2 cells. For the study at large: cDNA was made from DNase-treated RNA using alpha and beta constant primers.

The cDNA 3' end received a ligated oligonucleotide with a UMI. The first PCR ran approximately 4 cycles with an equimolar RC1.1 and RC1.2 beta primer mix. TCRdb passed the UMI-ligation and nested PCR reads through MiXCR, listing each CDR3 protein once. This sample yields about 33,000 distinct CDR3 sequences, of which around a tenth are seen a single time; around 9.8% belongs to the top ten. The source material was PBMCs spiked with cells of the T cell clone KT2. Every receptor here comes from a human donor.

This rearrangement joins TRBV7-2 to TRBJ1-4; 9 bases fit TRBD1. Germline assignment: CDR1 SGHTA and CDR2 FQGNSA. The V gene end was trimmed by 1 base and the J gene end by 5 bases; junction bases not matched to a gene: 2. This CDR3 is 15 amino acids long. The CDR3 nucleotides are TGTGCCAGCAGCTTAGGGGACAGGGACAATGAAAAACTGTTTTTT. Translating it yields CASSLGDRDNEKLFF.

This clonotype has only a few counts. J is TRBJ2-5 and V is TRBV12-3 or TRBV12-4; 8 nucleotides line up with TRBD2. The CDR3 sequence is 16 residues long. The J segment lost 2 bases and the V segment lost 0 bases, leaving 5 bases of the junction unmatched. CDR3 loop: CASSLAGGGTQETQYF. Here the CDR3 DNA reads TGTGCCAGCAGTTTAGCGGGCGGGGGGACGCAAGAGACCCAGTACTTC.

This clonotype was recorded at least ten times. The rearrangement uses TRBV3-1 and TRBJ1-2; 8 bases are shared with TRBD1. From germline, CDR1 is LGHDT and CDR2 YNNKEL (reference sequence). This CDR3 has 15 residues. V shed 1 base and J 8 bases; nucleotides not matched to a gene: 9. The CDR3 DNA sequence: TGTGCCAGCAGCCAAGCGGACAGGGTAAGCTTCGGCTACACCTTC. Translation gives CASSQADRVSFGYTF.

This clonotype was picked up a small number of times. The rearrangement joins TRBV5-1 to TRBJ1-1; D not resolved. CDR1 is SGHRS, CDR2 YFSETQ, per germline. The CDR3 has 14 amino acids. Trimming took 5 bases from V and 0 from J, leaving 11 bases between them. CDR3 amino acids: CASRWGGLNTEAFF. Written as DNA, the CDR3 is TGCGCCAGCAGGTGGGGAGGGCTGAACACTGAAGCTTTCTTT.

Only a few counts were recorded for this clonotype. The genes are TRBV29-1 and TRBJ2-2; no definite D call. The CDR3 length is 14 residues. Germline V lookup: CDR1 SQVTM, CDR2 ANQGSEA. The V end lost 4 bases, the J end lost 2 bases, and 11 bases lay between the germline ends. The CDR3 DNA sequence: TGCAGCGTTGTCCCGGGCCGAAACACCGGGGAGCTGTTTTTT. As protein: CSVVPGRNTGELFF.

In this sample, this clonotype turned up a few times. J is TRBJ2-3 and V is TRBV12-3 or TRBV12-4; 8 bases align to TRBD1. This CDR3 is built from 18 residues. V trimming: 5 bases; J trimming: 0 bases; junction bases outside the gene matches: 13. The CDR3 here is CASSPYLQGGGSTDTQYF. CDR3 DNA: TGTGCCAGCAGTCCTTACTTACAGGGGGGAGGAAGCACAGATACGCAGTATTTT.

This clonotype has more than one count but fewer than ten. In nucleotides, the CDR3 is TGTGCCAGCAGACTCGGACGGACTCTCTATGGCTACACCTTC. This sequence encodes CASRLGRTLYGYTF. The genes are TRBV6-5 and TRBJ1-2; unclear D gene. The germline V gene encodes CDR1 MNHEY and CDR2 SVGAGI. Trimming shortened V by 6 bases and J by 4 bases, and 15 bases separated the two germline ends. This CDR3 has 14 residues.

This clonotype has just a few counts. The chain is built from TRBV6-6 and TRBJ1-5, with D perhaps TRBD1 (5 bases). With 5 bases removed from V and 3 bases from J, the gap between germline ends came to 20 bases. Germline CDR1 MNHNY, CDR2 SVGAGI (reference sequence). The CDR3 spans 17 residues. CDR3 in amino acids: CASSRDPQEGPNQPQHF. DNA for the CDR3: TGTGCCAGCAGTCGGGACCCCCAAGAGGGCCCCAATCAGCCCCAGCATTTT.

The rearrangement links TRBV10-1 to TRBJ2-1, with a weak D call TRBD2 (5 bases). V dropped 4 bases and J dropped 8 bases, with 18 bases sitting between them. The CDR3 length is 15 residues. Germline CDR1 reads WNHNN; CDR2 reads SYGVQD (reference sequence). The CDR3 DNA reads TGCGCCAGCAGTGGCTCGGGAAGCCCCGGGGATGAGCAGTTCTTC. This sequence encodes CASSGSGSPGDEQFF.

This clonotype has a count of ten or more. The chain recombines TRBV20-1 with TRBJ2-1, with 7 bases identical to TRBD2. Germline CDR1 DFQATT, CDR2 SNEGSKA (reference sequence). V trimming: 0 bases; J trimming: 8 bases; junction bases outside the gene matches: 19. The CDR3 is 18 residues long. The CDR3 DNA follows: TGCAGTGCTAGAGATCTCGGCGGGAGTCACCCCAATTCGTATGAGCAGTTCTTC. Translating gives CSARDLGGSHPNSYEQFF.

This clonotype has ten or more counts. The chain uses TRBV29-1 and TRBJ2-1, with TRBD1 matching over 7 bases. The J segment lost 8 bases and the V segment lost 3 bases, leaving 7 bases of the junction unmatched. Germline loops: CDR1 SQVTM, CDR2 ANQGSEA. The CDR3 consists of 13 residues. CDR3 in amino acids: CSVETGLYDEQFF. CDR3 DNA sequence: TGCAGCGTTGAGACAGGGCTGTACGATGAGCAGTTCTTC.

This clonotype was counted at least ten times. V is TRBV5-5 and J is TRBJ1-3; no reliable D call. Germline CDR1 is SGHKS and CDR2 is YYEKEE (reference sequence). V was cut by 3 bases and J by 0 bases, with 16 bases left in between. The CDR3 spans 17 residues. The CDR3 protein is CASSSGGLPRSGNTIYF. The CDR3 DNA is TGTGCCAGCAGCTCGGGAGGCCTTCCGCGCTCTGGAAACACCATATATTTT.

CDR3 sequence reads: CASSSRIREETQYF. CDR3 nucleotides: TGTGCCAGCAGCTCCAGAATCCGGGAAGAGACCCAGTACTTC. The V gene is TRBV7-7, the J gene TRBJ2-5, with D unresolved. The CDR3 has 14 amino acids. Germline-derived CDR1 and CDR2 are SSHAT and FNYEAQ (reference sequence). The V end was cut by 4 bases, the J end by 3 bases, with 12 bases between.

The chain uses TRBV10-3 and TRBJ1-3; D is undetermined. Germline-derived CDR1 and CDR2 are ENHRY and SYGVKD. The CDR3 loop spans 12 amino acids. V lost 7 bases to trimming and J lost 0 bases, with 4 bases between them. As DNA, the CDR3 is TGTGCCATCAAAAGCTCTGGAAACACCATATATTTT. Translating it yields CAIKSSGNTIYF.

This clonotype came up many times. This chain uses TRBV11-1 with TRBJ1-1; D uncertain. This CDR3 has 11 amino acids. Germline V gene data show CDR1 as SGHAT and CDR2 as FQDESV (reference sequence). The ends were cut back, 3 bases at V and 1 base at J, with 0 bases in the middle. The CDR3 DNA reads TGTGCCAGCAGCTTGAACACTGAAGCTTTCTTT. It encodes CASSLNTEAFF.

This clonotype was detected a few times. The chain joins TRBV11-2 to TRBJ1-1; D is unclear. The CDR3 covers 13 residues. Deletions cut 5 bases from V and 2 bases from J, with 9 bases between. The germline gives CDR1 SGHAT, CDR2 FQNNGV. The CDR3 DNA sequence: TGTGCCAGCAGCAAGACGGGCAACACTGAAGCTTTCTTT. Translated: CASSKTGNTEAFF.

V gene TRBV29-1 combines with J gene TRBJ2-1; 7 bases map to TRBD1. V trimming: 8 bases; J trimming: 0 bases; junction bases outside the gene matches: 4. CDR1 and CDR2 (germline): SQVTM, ANQGSEA. This CDR3 has 13 residues. The CDR3 sequence is CSLRDSSYNEQFF. The CDR3 region has the DNA TGCAGCCTTCGGGACAGCTCCTACAATGAGCAGTTCTTC.

This clonotype has only a few counts. The chain uses TRBV4-1 and TRBJ1-6; 8 nucleotides align to TRBD1. This CDR3 has 14 amino acids. V lost 3 bases to trimming and J lost 7 bases; unmatched junction nucleotides: 2. Germline V lookup: CDR1 MGHRA, CDR2 YSYEKL. Here the CDR3 DNA reads TGCGCCAGCAGCCACGGACAGGGAAATTCACCCCTCCACTTT. Protein sequence: CASSHGQGNSPLHF.

The chain combines TRBV29-1 with TRBJ2-7; tentative D call: TRBD1 (6 bases). The V gene's germline CDR1 is SQVTM and CDR2 ANQGSEA. The CDR3 length is 12 residues. The V and J ends lost 1 base and 4 bases respectively, with 8 bases between them. For the CDR3, the DNA is TGCAGCGTTGAAGCCGACAGGTACGAGCAGTACTTC. It translates to CSVEADRYEQYF.

Many counts were recorded for this clonotype. This chain uses TRBV5-6 with TRBJ2-3, with TRBD1 identical over 9 bases. J was trimmed by 6 bases and V by 4 bases; bases with no gene match: 9. The CDR3 sequence is 15 residues long. Germline loops: CDR1 SGHDT, CDR2 YYEEEE. The CDR3 protein is CASSLPGQGTDTQYF. The CDR3 DNA follows: TGTGCCAGCAGCCTTCCGGGACAGGGAACGGATACGCAGTATTTT.

This clonotype showed up just a few times. The chain combines TRBV29-1 with TRBJ2-1; 9 bases agree with TRBD2. The CDR3 extends over 16 amino acids. Trimming at V came to 6 bases and at J to 5 bases, leaving 14 bases not matched to a gene. The germline CDR1 and CDR2 sequences are SQVTM and ANQGSEA. CDR3 protein: CSVNSPRGGADNEQFF. CDR3 bases: TGCAGCGTCAACTCGCCCCGCGGGGGGGCCGACAATGAGCAGTTCTTC.

In its sample, this clonotype was seen a few times. The rearrangement joins TRBV12-3 or TRBV12-4 to TRBJ2-3; D unclear. Trimming left V 5 bases short and J 3 bases short, with 9 bases between. This CDR3 comprises 13 residues. CDR3 sequence reads: CASSPRPTDTQYF. The CDR3 nucleotides read TGTGCCAGCAGTCCTCGCCCTACAGATACGCAGTATTTT.

This clonotype has at least ten counts. The gene calls are TRBV30 and TRBJ2-7; the match to TRBD1 covers 7 bases. The germline CDR1 and CDR2 sequences are GTSNPN and SVGIG (reference sequence). The CDR3 extends over 16 amino acids. Trimming took 2 bases from V and 5 from J; bases not matched to a gene: 15. The CDR3 reads CAWSRPRDSFWDEQYF. CDR3 coding DNA: TGTGCCTGGAGTCGACCCCGGGACAGCTTCTGGGACGAGCAGTACTTC.

In this sample, this clonotype turned up many times. The chain links TRBV15 to TRBJ2-1, with 7 bases identical to TRBD2. The CDR3 has 14 amino acids. CDR1 is LNHNV, CDR2 YYDKDF, per germline (reference sequence). The J segment lost 3 bases and the V segment lost 6 bases, leaving 5 bases of the junction unmatched. CDR3 protein: CATSPGTNYNEQFF. Here the CDR3 DNA reads TGTGCCACCAGTCCCGGGACTAACTACAATGAGCAGTTCTTC.

At least ten counts were recorded for this clonotype. The chain recombines TRBV29-1 with TRBJ1-1, with 10 bases fitting TRBD1. With 7 bases clipped from V and 0 bases from J, the junction kept 5 bases outside the gene matches. The germline CDR1 and CDR2 sequences are SQVTM and ANQGSEA. The CDR3 is 14 residues long. As DNA, the CDR3 is TGCAGCGGTTTGGACAGGGGGATGAACACTGAAGCTTTCTTT. Protein: CSGLDRGMNTEAFF.

This chain uses TRBV30 with TRBJ2-2; TRBD2 agrees at 10 bases. The CDR3 length is 17 residues. Unmatched junction bases numbered 8, after V lost 4 bases and J lost 0 bases. Germline CDR1 and CDR2: GTSNPN and SVGIG (reference sequence). The CDR3 DNA is TGTGCCTGGAAAGGGCTAGCGGGAGAGCCGAACACCGGGGAGCTGTTTTTT. Translation: CAWKGLAGEPNTGELFF.

In this sample, this clonotype turned up many times. The chain is built from TRBV4-1 and TRBJ2-1, with 9 bases lining up with TRBD2. The germline CDR1 and CDR2 sequences are MGHRA and YSYEKL. This CDR3 contains 17 residues. V was pared by 1 base and J by 7 bases, with 11 bases of the junction left unmatched. The CDR3 DNA sequence: TGCGCCAGCAGCCAAGGATTCATTGCGGGGGGGCCAAATGAGCAGTTCTTC. Translation: CASSQGFIAGGPNEQFF.

This clonotype was found a few times. The rearrangement links TRBV14 to TRBJ2-3; 7 nucleotides align to TRBD2. Germline V gene lookup returns CDR1 SGHDN and CDR2 FVKESK. The V segment lost 1 base and the J segment 1 base; nucleotides outside the gene matches: 5. The length of the CDR3 is 16 residues. The CDR3 protein is CASSQVGRGGTDTQYF. In nucleotides, the CDR3 is TGTGCCAGCAGCCAAGTCGGCCGGGGGGGCACAGATACGCAGTATTTT.

J is TRBJ2-5 and V is TRBV7-2; tentative D call: TRBD2 (5 bases). Germline V gene sequence: CDR1 SGHTA, CDR2 FQGNSA. V was cut by 3 bases and J by 5 bases, with 19 bases left in between. The CDR3 consists of 16 residues. In DNA form, the CDR3 reads TGTGCCAGCAGCTTCCAGCTGGTGGGAGCTGGGGAGACCCAGTACTTC. Translation: CASSFQLVGAGETQYF.

This clonotype was recorded many times. This chain joins TRBV11-2 and TRBJ1-2; D is undetermined. CDR1 is SGHAT and CDR2 is FQNNGV in the germline V gene. V was pared by 6 bases and J by 2 bases, with 13 bases between. This CDR3 region has 14 residues. The CDR3 region has the DNA TGTGCCAGCAGTTCGAGCTCGGGGAACTATGGCTACACCTTC. Translated, it gives CASSSSSGNYGYTF.